This is a list of T cell receptor beta chains from one sample in a study of blood T cells in healthy people across ages. Each CDR3 protein gets one entry after TCRdb re-called the 5' RACE reads with MiXCR. Among over 950,000 distinct CDR3 sequences listed, less than 45% were seen once. Sequencing was done on a sample of blood. These receptors were taken from a man in his late teens or twenties in good health. Each CDR3 is given without its conserved first and last residue. The size of a clone is reported for some rows only, either as once, few or many, or as a class for expanded clones.

size	V	J	length	CDR3
few	TRBV14	TRBJ2-1	19	ASSQVLVVAGAHSSHNEQF
few	TRBV12-3/TRBV12-4	TRBJ1-3	12	ASSLGTDGNTIY
many	TRBV12-3/TRBV12-4	TRBJ2-3	10	ASRLGDGTQY
.	TRBV20-1	TRBJ1-5	15	SASGQERFGSNQPQH
.	TRBV28	TRBJ2-2	13	ASSFGGPPGGELF
.	TRBV20-1	TRBJ1-5	13	SASGRENSNQPQH
few	TRBV6-5	TRBJ1-4	14	ASSTRQGVTNEKLF
.	TRBV6-1	TRBJ1-5	13	ASSEAWGSNQPQH
.	TRBV11-1	TRBJ2-7	12	ASSPRVSGYEQY
.	TRBV20-1	TRBJ2-3	14	SARGASGRITDTQY